This record covers a single TCR beta chain. Antigen: not known. The time point was: late sampling 161 to 241 days after vaccination in a few convalescent patients. This sample's treatment: roughly nine-day PBMC culture with coronavirus spike peptide pools or control peptides (ViraFEST assay). The data stem from a study of vaccination and CD4 T cells after COVID-19. Trimming took off 6 bases at V and 2 bases at J, with 6 bases between the two ends. Germline CDR1 and CDR2: DFQATT and SNEGSKA (reference sequence). CDR3 length: 11 amino acids. Sequenced with the Oncomine TCR Beta short-read assay was DNA taken from cultured CD4+ T cells. TCRdb re-derived calls from the PCR reads in MiXCR, one entry per CDR3 protein. The data contain 15,000 to 20,000 distinct CDR3 sequences, around 52% of them seen just once; the ten biggest clones take up 21%.

This receptor was taken from a human donor who had recovered from COVID-19. The chain carries TRBV20-1 and TRBJ2-3; D is ambiguous. This specimen was CD4+ T cells from blood, cultured in vitro, taken about 7 months after SARS-CoV-2 vaccination. As DNA, the CDR3 is TGCAGTGCCAAGCACACAGATACGCAGTATTTT. Translation: CSAKHTDTQYF.